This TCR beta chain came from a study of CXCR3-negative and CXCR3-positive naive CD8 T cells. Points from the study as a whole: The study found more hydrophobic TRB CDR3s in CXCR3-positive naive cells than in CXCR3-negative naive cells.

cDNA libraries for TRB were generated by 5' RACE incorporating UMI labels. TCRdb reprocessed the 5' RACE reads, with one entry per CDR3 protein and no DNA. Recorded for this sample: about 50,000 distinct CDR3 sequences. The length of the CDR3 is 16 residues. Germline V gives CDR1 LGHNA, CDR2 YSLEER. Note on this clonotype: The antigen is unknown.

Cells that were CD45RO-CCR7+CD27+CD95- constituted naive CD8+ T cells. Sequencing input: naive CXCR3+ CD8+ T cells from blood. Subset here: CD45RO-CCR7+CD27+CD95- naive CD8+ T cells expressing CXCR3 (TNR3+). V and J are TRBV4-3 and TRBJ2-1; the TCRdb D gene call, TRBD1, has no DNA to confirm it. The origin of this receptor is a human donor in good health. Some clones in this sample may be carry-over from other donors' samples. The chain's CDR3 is CASSQDRSGTSSEQFF.